This T cell receptor (beta chain) was profiled in a study of cytomegalovirus exposure and HLA in healthy donors. In the PCR, 60 Vbeta and 13 Jbeta primers were used. Clones were read by immunoSEQ multiplex PCR, and TCRdb kept only the in-frame ones, dropping some. Here the sample spans under 200,000 clones, 80% to 85% being singletons. This clone was detected once. Its antigen is undetermined. The CDR3 has 15 amino acids. The J segment lost 6 bases and the V segment lost 8 bases, leaving 7 bases of the junction unmatched. Germline CDR1 reads SGHTA; CDR2 reads FQGNSA. Study-level points and caveats: It was about 150 TCR beta chains that were listed as cytomegalovirus-associated. Analysis was carried out at a later point, and it linked a missense DCLRE1C variant to TCR beta V- and J-gene trimming. It was reported that TCR beta sequences correctly inferred the HLA-A and HLA-B alleles for most subjects.

Material for sequencing was PBMCs. V is TRBV7-2 and J is TRBJ2-2, with 12 nucleotides matching TRBD2. The receptor was isolated from a boy under 10 years old in good health and CMV-seronegative. CDR3: CASCLTSGSPGELFF. CDR3 DNA: TGTGCCAGCTGCCTGACTAGCGGGAGCCCCGGGGAGCTGTTTTTT. The full variable domain, in which reference TRBV7-2 and TRBJ2-2 provide the parts outside the CDR3, is GAGVSQSPSNKVTEKGKDVELRCDPISGHTALYWYRQSLGQGLEFLIYFQGNSAPDKSGLPSDRFSAERTGGSVSTLTIQRTQQEDSAVYLCASCLTSGSPGELFFGEGSRLTVL.